This TCR beta chain came from a study of vaccination effects on CD4 cells after COVID-19. Overall study: Post-vaccine draws lagged the second dose by a median of 72 days.

TCRdb keeps only in-frame clones here, not all; method: immunoSEQ multiplex PCR. The sample has 50,000 to 70,000 clones; less than 85% are singletons. As concerns this clone: Its antigen is unidentified.

V shed 3 bases and J 3 bases; nucleotides not matched to a gene: 2. CDR3 size: 14 residues. Germline V gene lookup returns CDR1 MGHDK and CDR2 SYGVNS. The culture ran for about 10 days, and then CD4+ T cells were isolated. Participants each got two BNT162b2 or mRNA-1273 vaccine doses. Vaccine recipients had no previous SARS-CoV-2 infection; their nucleocapsid antibodies were negative. Half-medium replacement with IL-2 medium occurred on days 3 and 7. The sequence came from a human donor who received a COVID-19 vaccine. The chain carries TRBV25-1 and TRBJ2-5, with 9 bases that match TRBD1. The sequenced sample was CD4+ T cells from PBMCs cultured without peptide, obtained after COVID-19 vaccination. The CDR3 protein is CASSEDRGKETQYF. CDR3 in DNA: TGTGCCAGCAGTGAGGACAGGGGCAAAGAGACCCAGTACTTC.